Below are 15 T cell receptor beta chains sequenced from a single sample in a study of cytomegalovirus exposure and HLA in healthy donors. Amplification used 60 Vbeta primers and 13 Jbeta primers. The table came from immunoSEQ multiplex PCR; TCRdb's copy has only in-frame clones and leaves some out. The sample shows under 100,000 clones, approximately 70% of them seen only once. Input material: PBMCs. The receptor set was obtained from a woman between 45 and 65 years old in good health and CMV-seropositive.

The V gene is TRBV9, the J gene TRBJ1-2; unclear D gene. CDR1 and CDR2 (germline): SGDLS, YYNGEE. The V end lost 0 bases, the J end lost 6 bases, and 9 bases lay between the germline ends. The CDR3 runs to 13 residues. The CDR3 reads CASSVGWRDGYTF. The DNA for the CDR3 is TGTGCCAGCAGCGTAGGTTGGCGGGATGGCTACACCTTC.

The chain employs TRBV5-1 and TRBJ2-2; D unresolved. Germline V gene lookup returns CDR1 SGHRS and CDR2 YFSETQ. CDR3 length: 15 residues. Trimming took 4 bases from V and 7 from J, leaving 17 bases between them. The DNA of the CDR3 is TGCGCCAGCAGCCACACAACAACGCGGAGCGGGGAGCTGTTTTTT. Amino acid sequence: CASSHTTTRSGELFF.

A single count supports this clone. The J gene is TRBJ2-6, the V gene TRBV5-1; D is undetermined. V lost 4 bases to trimming and J lost 4 bases, with 9 bases between them. This CDR3 comprises 14 residues. Germline CDR1 is SGHRS and CDR2 is YFSETQ. The CDR3 bases are TGCGCCAGCAGCCCGACCGGGGGGGCCAACGTCCTGACTTTC. Translated, it gives CASSPTGGANVLTF.

This chain uses TRBV12-5 with TRBJ1-1; 9 bases line up with TRBD1. The CDR3 covers 14 residues. Germline loops: CDR1 LGHNT, CDR2 FRNRAP. V lost 10 bases to trimming and J lost 9 bases; unmatched junction nucleotides: 15. The CDR3 DNA reads as TGTGCTACCCCCTGGGGGGGACAGGGAGGGAAAGCTTTCTTT. Its protein product is CATPWGGQGGKAFF.

This clone was recorded a few times. The V and J genes are TRBV27 and TRBJ1-6, with TRBD1 matching over 7 bases. Per the germline V gene, CDR1 is MNHEY and CDR2 is SMNVEV (reference sequence). The junction had 5 bases not matched to a gene; V was cut back by 5 bases and J by 7 bases. The CDR3 covers 14 residues. The CDR3 bases are TGTGCCAGCAGTAACGACAGGGTCAATTCACCCCTCCACTTT. It translates to CASSNDRVNSPLHF.

V is TRBV7-9 and J is TRBJ1-2; the D is unclear. The V and J ends lost 5 bases and 2 bases respectively, with 18 bases between them. CDR3 length: 16 residues. In germline, CDR1 is SEHNR, CDR2 FQNEAQ (reference sequence). CDR3 amino acids: CASSPTSGSVNYGYTF. As DNA, the CDR3 is TGTGCCAGCAGCCCTACTTCAGGCTCGGTGAACTATGGCTACACCTTC.

The genes are TRBV28 and TRBJ2-7; possibly TRBD1 for D (6 bases). This CDR3 has 15 residues. Trimming stripped 6 bases from V and 0 bases from J, with 15 bases between. In germline, CDR1 is MDHEN, CDR2 SYDVKM. The CDR3 coding sequence is TGTGCCAGCAGCCCGTCCGGGACAAGCTCCTACGAGCAGTACTTC. Amino acid sequence: CASSPSGTSSYEQYF.

The genes are TRBV7-6 and TRBJ1-6, with D possibly being TRBD1 (6 bases). V lost 5 bases, J lost 10 bases, and 15 bases lay in between. Germline V gene lookup returns CDR1 SGHVS and CDR2 FNYEAQ. CDR3 size: 14 residues. Written as DNA, the CDR3 is TGTGCCAGCAGCCTCAGGGGTGGAGGATCACCCCTCCACTTT. Its protein product is CASSLRGGGSPLHF.

V is TRBV7-9 and J is TRBJ2-3; 10 positions match TRBD2. The CDR3 contains 16 residues. Germline lookup yields CDR1 SEHNR and CDR2 FQNEAQ (reference sequence). V shed 5 bases and J 5 bases; nucleotides not matched to a gene: 10. CDR3 protein: CASSIPTSGTIDTQYF. CDR3 DNA: TGTGCCAGCAGCATACCAACTAGCGGGACCATAGATACGCAGTATTTT.

The chain couples TRBV5-1 to TRBJ1-1, with a weak D call TRBD1 (6 bases). The CDR3 runs to 18 residues. V was clipped by 4 bases and J by 4 bases, with 26 bases between them. Germline V gene data show CDR1 as SGHRS and CDR2 as YFSETQ. The CDR3 protein is CASSQKQGRYDWGTEAFF. The CDR3 nucleotides are TGCGCCAGCAGCCAAAAACAGGGTAGATATGATTGGGGCACTGAAGCTTTCTTT.

V usage is TRBV29-1 and J usage is TRBJ2-2, with a possible D match to TRBD2 (5 bases). Trimming shortened V by 7 bases and J by 1 base, and 13 bases separated the two germline ends. Germline CDR1 reads SQVTM; CDR2 reads ANQGSEA. The length of the CDR3 is 14 residues. The chain's CDR3 is CSGAVGGNTGELFF. The CDR3 coding sequence is TGCAGCGGGGCAGTCGGAGGGAACACCGGGGAGCTGTTTTTT.

The V and J genes are TRBV27 and TRBJ2-7, with 8 bases identical to TRBD2. Germline CDR1 reads MNHEY; CDR2 reads SMNVEV (reference sequence). V lost 5 bases and J lost 1; bases outside the gene matches: 4. This CDR3 contains 14 residues. CDR3 nucleotide sequence: TGTGCCAGCAGTATAGCGGGGACATCCTACGAGCAGTACTTC. It translates to CASSIAGTSYEQYF.

V gene TRBV5-5 combines with J gene TRBJ1-4; 8 bases fit TRBD1. This CDR3 has 16 amino acids. The ends lost 4 bases at V and 3 bases at J; junction bases unmatched: 8. The germline V gene encodes CDR1 SGHKS and CDR2 YYEKEE (reference sequence). The CDR3 DNA is TGTGCCAGCAGCATCGAATACAGGGGGGCTAATGAAAAACTGTTTTTT. Its translation is CASSIEYRGANEKLFF.

The chain has TRBV11-2 and TRBJ1-3; D gene unclear. Germline-derived CDR1 and CDR2 are SGHAT and FQNNGV. The length of the CDR3 is 16 residues. Trimming cost V 5 bases and J 0 bases, with 14 bases left between them. The CDR3 nucleotides read TGTGCCAGCAGCACTAGGGTAGGGCTCTCTGGAAACACCATATATTTT. It specifies CASSTRVGLSGNTIYF.

This clone came up once. The chain employs TRBV5-4 and TRBJ2-2; perhaps TRBD2 as D (6 bases). CDR1 is SGHNT and CDR2 is YYREEE in the germline V gene (reference sequence). V was cut by 0 bases and J by 4 bases, with 7 bases left in between. The CDR3 sequence is 14 residues long. This chain's CDR3 is CASSLGGVTGELFF. CDR3 DNA sequence: TGTGCCAGCAGCTTGGGCGGGGTCACCGGGGAGCTGTTTTTT.